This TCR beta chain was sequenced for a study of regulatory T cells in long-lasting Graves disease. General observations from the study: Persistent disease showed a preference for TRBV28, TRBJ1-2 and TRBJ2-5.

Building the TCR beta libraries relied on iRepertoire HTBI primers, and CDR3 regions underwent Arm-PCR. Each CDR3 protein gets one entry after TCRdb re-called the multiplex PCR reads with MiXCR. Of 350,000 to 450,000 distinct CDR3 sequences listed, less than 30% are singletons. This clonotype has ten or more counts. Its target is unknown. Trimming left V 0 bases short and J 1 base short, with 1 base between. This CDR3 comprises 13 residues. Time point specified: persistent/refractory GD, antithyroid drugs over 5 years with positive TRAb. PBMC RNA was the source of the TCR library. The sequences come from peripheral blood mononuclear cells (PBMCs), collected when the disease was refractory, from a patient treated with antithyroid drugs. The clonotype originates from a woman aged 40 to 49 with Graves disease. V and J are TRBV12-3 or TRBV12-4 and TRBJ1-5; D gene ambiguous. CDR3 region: CASSLASNQPQHF. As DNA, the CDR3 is TGTGCCAGCAGTTTAGCCAGCAATCAGCCCCAGCATTTT.